Listed below are T cell receptor beta chains from one sample, sequenced in a study of glioma-infiltrating T cells. MiXCR, run by TCRdb on the multiplex PCR reads, gives a single entry per CDR3 protein. The sample holds about 140,000 distinct CDR3 sequences; 30% to 40% are singletons and the top ten take about a fifth. The sequencing input was glioma tissue, nonneoplastic brain tissue, or PBMCs (not recorded which). All receptors derive from a human donor with low-grade glioma or glioblastoma, undergoing nonglioma brain surgery, or in good health (not recorded which). CDR3s include the opening cysteine and the closing phenylalanine or tryptophan. D genes are given only for firm matches. Not every row has a clone size; where given, it reads once, few, many or a size class.

J gene,D gene,CDR3 length,V gene,clone size,CDR3 DNA,CDR3 protein
TRBJ1-1,NA,14,TRBV20-1,NA,TGCATTGCTAGAGACGAGGCAGGGTACACTGAAGCTTTCTTT,CIARDEAGYTEAFF
TRBJ1-1,TRBD1,12,TRBV20-1,many,TGCAGTGCTACCGACAGGGGGACTGAAGCTTTCTTT,CSATDRGTEAFF
TRBJ1-1,NA,14,TRBV7-2,few,TGTGCCAGCAGCTTAGCGCGGGGGTACACTGAAGCTTTCTTT,CASSLARGYTEAFF
TRBJ2-2,NA,13,TRBV4-1,NA,TGCGCCAGCACAGGGCCCTCCACCGGGGAGCTGTTTTTT,CASTGPSTGELFF
TRBJ1-2,NA,13,TRBV7-6,once,TGTGCCAGCAGCTTAGGACAGGAGTTTTCCCTTTACTTC,CASSLGQEFSLYF
TRBJ1-5,NA,13,TRBV6-2/TRBV6-3,NA,TGTGCCACCACCTTATATAGCAATCAGCCCCAGCATTTT,CATTLYSNQPQHF
TRBJ2-7,TRBD1,13,TRBV27,few,TGTGCCAGCAGAGACAGGGCCGGTTACGAGCAGTACTTC,CASRDRAGYEQYF
TRBJ2-1,TRBD1,17,TRBV27,few,TGTGCCAGCAGTGAAGCGTGGACAGGGTGGCCCTACAATGAGCAGTTCTTC,CASSEAWTGWPYNEQFF
TRBJ1-2,NA,15,TRBV6-1,NA,TGTGCCAGCAGTTCCCCCCATCTAGACCGGTATGGCTACACCTTC,CASSSPHLDRYGYTF
TRBJ1-5,NA,13,TRBV4-3,many,TGCGCCAGCAGCCAAGATCTCAATCAGCCCCAGCATTTT,CASSQDLNQPQHF
TRBJ1-1,TRBD1,14,TRBV6-1,few,TGTGCCAGCAGAAAAGACAGGGGTCCGGGTGAAGCTTTCTTT,CASRKDRGPGEAFF
TRBJ2-3,NA,14,TRBV10-3,once,TGTGCCATCAGTGAGTCGAAGGGCACAGATACGCAGTATTTT,CAISESKGTDTQYF
TRBJ1-2,NA,14,TRBV2,NA,TGTGCCAGCAGTTTAGATGGGGGCGCACATGGCTACACCTTC,CASSLDGGAHGYTF
TRBJ2-2,TRBD2,15,TRBV6-1,NA,TGTGCCAGCAGTGAAAGCGGGGGTGGGGCCGGGGAGCTGTTTTTT,CASSESGGGAGELFF
TRBJ2-5,NA,15,TRBV9,once,TGTGCCAGCAGCGGAACGGGACGGCCCCAAGAGACCCAGTACTTC,CASSGTGRPQETQYF
TRBJ1-2,NA,11,TRBV10-3,few,TGTGCCATATCGAAGGGAGATGGCTACACCTTC,CAISKGDGYTF
TRBJ2-7,TRBD1,15,TRBV29-1,NA,TGCAGCGTCATGGACAGGGGGCGAGTATCCTACGAGCAGTACTTC,CSVMDRGRVSYEQYF
TRBJ1-2,NA,12,TRBV11-2,few,TGTGCCAGCAGCTTAGAAGGTGCTTCCTACACCTTC,CASSLEGASYTF
TRBJ1-6,NA,15,TRBV19,once,TGTGTCAGTAGGAAAACGGACGCGTATATTTCACCCCTCCACTTT,CVSRKTDAYISPLHF
TRBJ2-1,NA,16,TRBV6-6,few,TGTGCCAGCAGTTACGACAGGGAGGTCCAGTTTAATGAGCAGTTCTTC,CASSYDREVQFNEQFF
TRBJ2-7,NA,15,TRBV6-5,few,TGTGCCAGCAGTTACTCGTGGGCAGATTCCTACGAGCAGTACTTC,CASSYSWADSYEQYF
TRBJ1-3,TRBD1,13,TRBV4-2,few,TGTGCCAGCAGCCCAGACAGGGGAGGCACCATATATTTT,CASSPDRGGTIYF
TRBJ1-3,NA,16,TRBV18,NA,TGTGCCAGCTCATCAATCCAGGGTGTCTCTGGAAACACCATATATTTT,CASSSIQGVSGNTIYF
TRBJ2-7,TRBD1,16,TRBV6-6,few,TGTGCCAGCAGTTACACCGGACAGGGGGCATTAGACGAGCAGTACTTC,CASSYTGQGALDEQYF
TRBJ2-3,NA,10,TRBV7-9,few,TGTGCCAGCAGCTCAGATACGCAGTATTTT,CASSSDTQYF
TRBJ2-3,NA,13,TRBV20-1,many,TGCAGTGCTCCCCGTTCTAGCACAGATACGCAGTATTTT,CSAPRSSTDTQYF
TRBJ2-3,NA,15,TRBV7-2,few,TGTGCCAGCAGCCGATACTCAGGTAGCACAGATACGCAGTATTTT,CASSRYSGSTDTQYF
TRBJ2-7,TRBD2,16,TRBV4-1,NA,TGCGCCAGCAGCCAAGATGACAGCGGGATCTCATACGAGCAGTACTTC,CASSQDDSGISYEQYF
TRBJ1-1,NA,13,TRBV20-1,many,TGCAGTGCTAGAGGGTTCCTCAACACTGAAGCTTTCTTT,CSARGFLNTEAFF
TRBJ1-5,NA,12,TRBV28,few,TGTGCCAGCAGGGATAGCAATCAGCCCCAGCATTTT,CASRDSNQPQHF